This TCR beta chain was captured in a study of cytomegalovirus exposure and HLA in healthy donors. Notes on the study in general: As a later analysis revealed, most CMV-associated TCR beta chains appeared HLA-restricted. Certain sequence variants were highly shared and formed a cluster, and this cluster was likely a sequencing artifact. It was confirmed in vitro that a few of the CMV-associated chains were specific for CMV antigens.

The study ran its PCR with 60 Vbeta and 13 Jbeta primers. Only in-frame clones appear in the TCRdb table, and some are missing; sequencing was by immunoSEQ multiplex PCR. The sample lists 300,000 or so clones, 84% occurring once. The junction had 9 bases not matched to a gene; V was cut back by 4 bases and J by 2 bases. The V gene's germline CDR1 is SGHNT and CDR2 YYREEE (reference sequence). The CDR3 is 16 amino acids. This clone was observed a single time. No antigen is known for it. The chain links TRBV5-4 to TRBJ2-7; TRBD2 matches 10 bases. Sequencing was done on a sample of PBMCs. This sequence was found in a middle-aged woman in good health and CMV-seropositive. This CDR3 is CASSHNLAGETYEQYF. Here the CDR3 DNA reads TGTGCCAGCAGCCACAATCTAGCGGGAGAAACCTACGAGCAGTACTTC.